These 11 T cell receptor beta chains were all obtained from the same sample, sequenced in a study of shared T cell receptors in the human thymus (dated by TCRdb to the early 2020s). The library was built by means of the immunoSEQ multiplex PCR assay. Sourced from immuneACCESS, this table was stored by TCRdb with only in-frame sequences that have V and J called. A share of the clones is absent; for the studies checked, an unresolved V gene accounts for under half, and the remainder has no known explanation. For this sample the table gives about 660,000 clones, of which roughly 86% were detected only once. Over 0.008% of the sample comes from the top ten. This sample also belongs to another study, concerning human thymus T cells.

Sequencing input: thymocytes. These receptors were collected from a boy under two years old with a congenital heart defect. Donor details come from another sample of the same person, matched by shared clones.

J is TRBJ1-5 and V is TRBV19, with a weak D call TRBD1 (5 bases). The CDR3 is 18 residues long. The germline V gene encodes CDR1 LNHDA and CDR2 SQIVND (reference sequence). Trimming stripped 6 bases from V and 2 bases from J, with 23 bases between. The CDR3 DNA reads TGTGCCAGTAGACGGACGGGGGTATCCCTGGAGGGCAATCAGCCCCAGCATTTT. Translation: CASRRTGVSLEGNQPQHF.

In its sample, this clone was seen once. The chain carries TRBV5-4 and TRBJ1-1, with 9 bases fitting TRBD1. This CDR3 spans 17 amino acids. The V and J ends lost 0 bases and 2 bases, in that order; junction bases with no gene match: 8. From germline, CDR1 is SGHNT and CDR2 YYREEE (reference sequence). The CDR3 is CASSLAGEGQGNTEAFF. The CDR3 DNA reads TGTGCCAGCAGCTTGGCGGGGGAGGGACAGGGAAACACTGAAGCTTTCTTT. Together with reference TRBV5-4 and TRBJ1-1, the CDR3 gives the full variable domain: ETGVTQSPTHLIKTRGQQVTLRCSSQSGHNTVSWYQQALGQGPQFIFQYYREEENGRGNFPPRFSGLQFPNYSSELNVNALELDDSALYLCASSLAGEGQGNTEAFFGQGTRLTVV.

The CDR3 is CASSLAFLGQGDYEQYF. The CDR3 coding sequence is TGCGCCAGCAGCTTGGCCTTTTTGGGACAGGGGGACTACGAGCAGTACTTC. This sequence joins TRBV5-1 and TRBJ2-7, with 11 bases lining up with TRBD1. From germline, CDR1 is SGHRS and CDR2 YFSETQ. CDR3 size: 17 residues. The V gene end was trimmed by 0 bases and the J gene end by 3 bases; junction bases not matched to a gene: 8.

This clone was observed a single time. V is TRBV25-1 and J is TRBJ2-1, with D perhaps TRBD1 (5 bases). The CDR3 contains 14 residues. Between the trimmed V and J ends, which lost 6 bases and 0 bases, there was a span of 9 bases. CDR1 is MGHDK, CDR2 SYGVNS, per germline. As DNA, the CDR3 is TGTGCCAGCAGAATAGGGGACTCCTACAATGAGCAGTTCTTC. Amino acid sequence: CASRIGDSYNEQFF.

Remarks on this clone: A junction end diverges from the germline sequence, so it may reflect a read error. CDR3 DNA sequence: TGCGCGAGCAGCCAAGCGGTGGCAGAGGATGAAAAACTGTTTTTT. Translated, it gives CASSQAVAEDEKLFF. This chain connects TRBV4-3 to TRBJ1-4; no clear D. Germline CDR1 and CDR2: LGHNA and YSLEER. This CDR3 is built from 15 residues.

CDR3 amino acids: CASSQTGNGPDGYTF. The DNA of the CDR3 is TGCGCCAGCAGCCAGACAGGGAACGGTCCAGACGGCTACACCTTC. The V and J genes are TRBV5-1 and TRBJ1-2; 7 bases map to TRBD1. The germline V gene encodes CDR1 SGHRS and CDR2 YFSETQ. The length of the CDR3 is 15 residues. The V segment lost 4 bases and the J segment 8 bases; nucleotides outside the gene matches: 14.

The chain has TRBV5-1 and TRBJ2-1; 15 bases agree with TRBD2. V gave up 4 bases and J gave up 7 bases; unmatched junction bases: 6. CDR1 and CDR2 (germline): SGHRS, YFSETQ. The CDR3 covers 16 residues. The CDR3 loop reads CASSPGLAGGRNEQFF. The CDR3 DNA reads as TGCGCCAGCAGCCCGGGACTAGCGGGAGGACGGAATGAGCAGTTCTTC.

The chain uses TRBV2 and TRBJ2-4; 8 positions match TRBD1. The CDR3 runs to 21 residues. The V segment lost 4 bases and the J segment 1 base; nucleotides outside the gene matches: 21. CDR1 and CDR2 from the germline V gene are SNHLY and FYNNEI. CDR3 residues: CASSVSPGQDPYERAKNIQYF. The CDR3 DNA follows: TGTGCCAGCAGTGTCAGTCCGGGACAGGACCCGTATGAACGGGCCAAAAACATTCAGTACTTC.

This rearrangement joins TRBV27 to TRBJ1-6; tentative D call: TRBD1 (5 bases). V lost 0 bases and J lost 11, with 26 bases in between. The V gene's germline CDR1 is MNHEY and CDR2 SMNVEV (reference sequence). This CDR3 contains 19 residues. The CDR3 region is CASSLSNPGLGGGRTPLHF. DNA for the CDR3: TGTGCCAGCAGTTTATCAAATCCCGGGTTGGGGGGTGGTAGAACACCCCTCCACTTT.

This chain joins TRBV15 and TRBJ1-5; 9 bases fit TRBD1. Germline V gene lookup returns CDR1 LNHNV and CDR2 YYDKDF (reference sequence). The CDR3 is 18 amino acids. J gave up 1 base and V 1 base, and 8 bases lay outside the gene matches. CDR3: CATSRAGGTGLSNQPQHF. The DNA of the CDR3 is TGTGCCACCAGCAGAGCGGGGGGGACAGGGTTGAGCAATCAGCCCCAGCATTTT.

The chain combines TRBV10-2 with TRBJ2-7; 7 bases map to TRBD1. Unmatched junction bases numbered 5, after V lost 2 bases and J lost 1 base. CDR1 and CDR2 from the germline V gene are WSHSY and SAAADI. The CDR3 is 15 amino acids. CDR3 nucleotides: TGCGCCAGCAGTGAGCCGGGACAGTCGTCCTACGAGCAGTACTTC. Translated, it gives CASSEPGQSSYEQYF.